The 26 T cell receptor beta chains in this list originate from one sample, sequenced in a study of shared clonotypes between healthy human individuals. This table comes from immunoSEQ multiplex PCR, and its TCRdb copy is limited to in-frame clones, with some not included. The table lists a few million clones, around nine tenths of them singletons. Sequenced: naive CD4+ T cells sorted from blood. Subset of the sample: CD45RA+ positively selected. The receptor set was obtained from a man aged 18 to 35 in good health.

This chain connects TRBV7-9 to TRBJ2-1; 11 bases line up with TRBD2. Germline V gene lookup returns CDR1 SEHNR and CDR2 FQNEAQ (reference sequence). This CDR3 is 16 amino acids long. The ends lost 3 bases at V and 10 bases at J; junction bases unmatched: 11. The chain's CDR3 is CASSFSGTSGPREQFF. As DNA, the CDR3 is TGTGCCAGCAGCTTCTCCGGGACTAGCGGCCCTAGGGAGCAGTTCTTC. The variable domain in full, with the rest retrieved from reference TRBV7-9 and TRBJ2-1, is DTGVSQNPRHKITKRGQNVTFRCDPISEHNRLYWYRQTLGQGPEFLTYFQNEAQLEKSRLLSDRFSAERPKGSFSTLEIQRTEQGDSAMYLCASSFSGTSGPREQFFGPGTRLTVL.

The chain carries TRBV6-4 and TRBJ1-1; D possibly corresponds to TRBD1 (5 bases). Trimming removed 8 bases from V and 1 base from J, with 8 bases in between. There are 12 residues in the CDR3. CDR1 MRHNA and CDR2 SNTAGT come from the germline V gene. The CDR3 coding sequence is TGTGCCAGCCGGGGCCCGAACACTGAAGCTTTCTTT. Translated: CASRGPNTEAFF.

The CDR3 loop reads CASRAGTGVTEAFF. Written as DNA, the CDR3 is TGTGCCAGCCGCGCCGGGACAGGGGTCACTGAAGCTTTCTTT. The rearrangement links TRBV6-6 to TRBJ1-1, with TRBD1 matching over 10 bases. V was pared by 8 bases and J by 4 bases, with 7 bases of the junction left unmatched. This CDR3 comprises 14 residues. Germline CDR1 reads MNHNY; CDR2 reads SVGAGI (reference sequence).

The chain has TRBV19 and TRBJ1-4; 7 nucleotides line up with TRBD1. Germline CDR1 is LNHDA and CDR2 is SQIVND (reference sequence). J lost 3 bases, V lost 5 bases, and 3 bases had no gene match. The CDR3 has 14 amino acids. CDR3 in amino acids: CASSLQGSNEKLFF. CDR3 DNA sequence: TGTGCCAGTAGTCTACAGGGGTCTAATGAAAAACTGTTTTTT.

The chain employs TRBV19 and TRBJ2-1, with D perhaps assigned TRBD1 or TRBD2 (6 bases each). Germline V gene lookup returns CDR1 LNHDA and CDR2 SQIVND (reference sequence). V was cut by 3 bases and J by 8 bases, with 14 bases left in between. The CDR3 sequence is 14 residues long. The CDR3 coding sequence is TGTGCCAGTAGTATGGTGGGGGGCCTGGATGAGCAGTTCTTC. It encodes CASSMVGGLDEQFF.

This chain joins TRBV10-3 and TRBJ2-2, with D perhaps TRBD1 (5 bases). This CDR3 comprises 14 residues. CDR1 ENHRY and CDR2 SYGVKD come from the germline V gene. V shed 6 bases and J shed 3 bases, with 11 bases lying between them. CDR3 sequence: CAIRPTGDTGELFF. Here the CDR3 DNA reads TGTGCCATCAGACCCACAGGAGACACCGGGGAGCTGTTTTTT.

CDR3 in amino acids: CASSVDPGFGNTIYF. CDR3 DNA sequence: TGTGCCAGCAGCGTAGATCCGGGTTTTGGAAACACCATATATTTT. This chain links TRBV9 with TRBJ1-3, with D uncertain. The CDR3 is made up of 15 amino acids. Trimming removed 0 bases at V and 3 bases at J, with 10 bases between. From germline, CDR1 is SGDLS and CDR2 YYNGEE.

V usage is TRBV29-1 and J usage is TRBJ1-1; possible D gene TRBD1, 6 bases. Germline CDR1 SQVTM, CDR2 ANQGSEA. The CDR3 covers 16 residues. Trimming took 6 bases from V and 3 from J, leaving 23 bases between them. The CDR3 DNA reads TGCAGCGTCCAGATGGGGGCTCGGTTGGATTACACTGAAGCTTTCTTT. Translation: CSVQMGARLDYTEAFF. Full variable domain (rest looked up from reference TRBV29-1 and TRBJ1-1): SAVISQKPSRDICQRGTSLTIQCQVDSQVTMMFWYRQQPGQSLTLIATANQGSEATYESGFVIDKFPISRPNLTFSTLTVSNMSPEDSSIYLCSVQMGARLDYTEAFFGQGTRLTVV.

DNA of the CDR3: TGTGCCTGGAGGGGGACTCATTGGGAGACCCAGTACTTC. This sequence encodes CAWRGTHWETQYF. The chain has TRBV30 and TRBJ2-5; weak D call: TRBD2 (6 bases). The CDR3 sequence is 13 residues long. Germline values: CDR1 GTSNPN, CDR2 SVGIG (reference sequence). V lost 3 bases and J lost 5, with 13 bases in between.

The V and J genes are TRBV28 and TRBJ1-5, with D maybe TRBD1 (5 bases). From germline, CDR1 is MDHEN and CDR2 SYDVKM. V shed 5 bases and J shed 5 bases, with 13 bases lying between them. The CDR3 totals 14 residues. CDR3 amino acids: CASSPSRDHQPQHF. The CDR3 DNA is TGTGCCAGCAGTCCTTCCAGGGACCATCAGCCCCAGCATTTT.

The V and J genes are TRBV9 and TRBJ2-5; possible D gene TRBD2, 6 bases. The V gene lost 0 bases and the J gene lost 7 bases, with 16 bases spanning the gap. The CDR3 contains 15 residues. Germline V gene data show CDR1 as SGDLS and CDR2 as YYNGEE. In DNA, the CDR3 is TGTGCCAGCAGCGTAGGACTAGAGTTCGGCGTGACCCAGTACTTC. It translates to CASSVGLEFGVTQYF.

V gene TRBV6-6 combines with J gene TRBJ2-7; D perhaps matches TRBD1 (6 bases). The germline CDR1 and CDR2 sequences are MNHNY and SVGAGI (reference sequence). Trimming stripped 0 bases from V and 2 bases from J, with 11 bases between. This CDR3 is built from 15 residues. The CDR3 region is CASSYSNTGTYEQYF. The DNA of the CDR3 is TGTGCCAGCAGTTACTCGAACACAGGGACCTACGAGCAGTACTTC.

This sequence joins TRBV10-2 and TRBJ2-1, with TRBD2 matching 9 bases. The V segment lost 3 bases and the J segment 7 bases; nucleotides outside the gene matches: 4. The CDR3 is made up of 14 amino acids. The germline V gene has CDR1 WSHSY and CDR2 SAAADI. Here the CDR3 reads CASSDGLAGNEQFF. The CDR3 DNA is TGCGCCAGCAGTGACGGTCTAGCGGGAAATGAGCAGTTCTTC.

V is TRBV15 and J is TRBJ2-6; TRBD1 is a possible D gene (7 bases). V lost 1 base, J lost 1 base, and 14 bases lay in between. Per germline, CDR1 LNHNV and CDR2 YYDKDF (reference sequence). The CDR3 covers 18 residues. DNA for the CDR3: TGTGCCACCAGCAGAGGGAGGGGGCCTCGATCTGGGGCCAACGTCCTGACTTTC. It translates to CATSRGRGPRSGANVLTF.

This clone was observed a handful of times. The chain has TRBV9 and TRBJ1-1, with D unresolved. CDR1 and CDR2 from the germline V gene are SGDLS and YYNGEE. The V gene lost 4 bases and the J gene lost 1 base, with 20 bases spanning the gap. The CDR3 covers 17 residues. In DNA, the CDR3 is TGTGCCAGCAGCTCGGTGCCAGGTCGGCCCACGAACACTGAAGCTTTCTTT. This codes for CASSSVPGRPTNTEAFF.

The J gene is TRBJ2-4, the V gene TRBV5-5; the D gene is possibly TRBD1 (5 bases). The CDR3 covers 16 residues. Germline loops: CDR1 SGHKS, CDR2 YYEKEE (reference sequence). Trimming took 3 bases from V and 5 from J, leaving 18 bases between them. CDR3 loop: CASSWTPTVPQNIQYF. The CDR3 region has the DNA TGTGCCAGCAGCTGGACCCCGACAGTCCCCCAAAACATTCAGTACTTC. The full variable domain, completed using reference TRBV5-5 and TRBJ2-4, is DAGVTQSPTHLIKTRGQQVTLRCSPISGHKSVSWYQQVLGQGPQFIFQYYEKEERGRGNFPDRFSARQFPNYSSELNVNALLLGDSALYLCASSWTPTVPQNIQYFGAGTRLSVL.

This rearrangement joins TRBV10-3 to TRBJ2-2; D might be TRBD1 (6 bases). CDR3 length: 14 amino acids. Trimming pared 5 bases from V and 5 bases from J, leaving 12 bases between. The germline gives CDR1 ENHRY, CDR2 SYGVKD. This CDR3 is CAISSGTSTGELFF. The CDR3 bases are TGTGCCATCAGTTCCGGGACATCTACCGGGGAGCTGTTTTTT.

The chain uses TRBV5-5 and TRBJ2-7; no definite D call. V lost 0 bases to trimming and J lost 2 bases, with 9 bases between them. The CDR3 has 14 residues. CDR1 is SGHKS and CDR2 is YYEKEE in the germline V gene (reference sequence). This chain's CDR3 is CASSLGGPPYEQYF. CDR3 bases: TGTGCCAGCAGCTTGGGTGGCCCCCCCTACGAGCAGTACTTC.

The CDR3 bases are TGTGCCAGCAGCCTAGCGGGGGAGCCCACAGATACGCAGTATTTT. As protein: CASSLAGEPTDTQYF. The chain links TRBV28 to TRBJ2-3; TRBD2 matches at 10 bases. The CDR3 is 15 amino acids. V was pared by 6 bases and J by 2 bases, with 5 bases of the junction left unmatched. The germline V gene has CDR1 MDHEN and CDR2 SYDVKM.

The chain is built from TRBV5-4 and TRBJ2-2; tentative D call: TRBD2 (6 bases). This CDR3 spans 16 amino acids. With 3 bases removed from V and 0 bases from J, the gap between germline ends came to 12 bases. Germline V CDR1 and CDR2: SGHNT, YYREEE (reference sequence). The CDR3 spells CASSSRLDANTGELFF. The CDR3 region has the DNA TGTGCCAGCAGCTCCCGACTAGATGCGAACACCGGGGAGCTGTTTTTT.

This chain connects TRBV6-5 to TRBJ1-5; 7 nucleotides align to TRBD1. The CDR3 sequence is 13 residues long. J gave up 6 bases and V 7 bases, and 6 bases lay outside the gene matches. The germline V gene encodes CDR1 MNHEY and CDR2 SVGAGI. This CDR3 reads CASTQGGGQPQHF. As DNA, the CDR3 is TGTGCCAGCACTCAGGGGGGGGGTCAGCCCCAGCATTTT.

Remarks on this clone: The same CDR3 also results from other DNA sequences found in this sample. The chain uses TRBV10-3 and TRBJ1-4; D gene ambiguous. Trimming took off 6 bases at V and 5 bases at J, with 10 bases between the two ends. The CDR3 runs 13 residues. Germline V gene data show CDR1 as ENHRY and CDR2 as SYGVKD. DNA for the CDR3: TGTGCCATCAGGGACGGTCCGAATGAAAAACTGTTTTTT. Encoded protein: CAIRDGPNEKLFF.

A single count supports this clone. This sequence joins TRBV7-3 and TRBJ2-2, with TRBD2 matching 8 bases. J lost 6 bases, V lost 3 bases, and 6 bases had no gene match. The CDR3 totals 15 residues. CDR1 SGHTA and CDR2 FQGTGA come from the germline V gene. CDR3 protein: CASSLRTSPPGELFF. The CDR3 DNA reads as TGTGCCAGCAGCTTGAGGACTAGCCCCCCCGGGGAGCTGTTTTTT.

CDR3 sequence (DNA): TGTGCCAGCTCACCAAACGGTTCGTGGGGCTACACCTTC. Translated, it gives CASSPNGSWGYTF. This rearrangement joins TRBV18 to TRBJ1-2; no definite D call. Germline V CDR1 and CDR2: KGHSH, LQKENI. V lost 2 bases to trimming and J lost 8 bases, with 12 bases between them. The CDR3 consists of 13 residues.

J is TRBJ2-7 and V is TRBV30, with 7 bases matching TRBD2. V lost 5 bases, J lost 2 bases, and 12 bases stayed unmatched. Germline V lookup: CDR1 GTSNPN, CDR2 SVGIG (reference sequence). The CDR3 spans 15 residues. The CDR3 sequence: CAWSKREVPPYEQYF. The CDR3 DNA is TGTGCCTGGTCGAAACGGGAGGTCCCCCCCTACGAGCAGTACTTC.

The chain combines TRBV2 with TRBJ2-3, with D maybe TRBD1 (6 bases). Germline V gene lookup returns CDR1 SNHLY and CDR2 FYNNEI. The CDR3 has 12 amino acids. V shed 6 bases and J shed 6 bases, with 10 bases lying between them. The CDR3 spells CASRGAPDTQYF. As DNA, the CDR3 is TGTGCCAGCAGGGGGGCCCCCGATACGCAGTATTTT. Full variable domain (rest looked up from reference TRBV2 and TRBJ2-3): EPEVTQTPSHQVTQMGQEVILRCVPISNHLYFYWYRQILGQKVEFLVSFYNNEISEKSEIFDDQFSVERPDGSNFTLKIRSTKLEDSAMYFCASRGAPDTQYFGPGTRLTVL.